The source of this T cell receptor beta chain is a study of blood T cell repertoires in COVID-19 (dated by TCRdb to the early 2020s). General notes on the study: Samples from collaborators originated in the United States, Italy and Spain and spanned both the acute and convalescent phases of COVID-19. The material from the prospective study consisted of cDNA or gDNA derived from T cells, B-cell-depleted T cells, or PBMCs. Deeply sampled blood TCRbeta repertoires from subjects exposed to, actively infected with, or recovered from COVID-19 were included in the dataset. A de-identified subject ID, COVID-19 status, age in years and sex were almost always included in the sample metadata. The samples were drawn from the first 160 participants of the ongoing ImmuneRACE study and from some 1,300 subjects provided by 6 global collaborators. The repertoires were made available in a free public database intended to serve as a resource for research on the immune response to SARS-CoV-2. HLA class I and class II types, where available, came from metadata supplied by the sample provider rather than from assay-based typing. Here is what the overall study found, with its caveats: The quantity of clinical and demographic metadata differed by source and by participant and was supplied without curation.

TCRbeta CDR3 regions were amplified from genomic DNA using the immunoSEQ Assay, a bias-controlled multiplex PCR. The source study handled its data this way. The number of nucleated cells in each sample was estimated by amplification of reference gene primers within the assay. To quantify the absolute abundance of each unique TCRbeta CDR3 rearrangement, sequence reads were collapsed and filtered. Productive Simpson clonality was computed per sample as the square root of Simpson's diversity index over productive rearrangements. TCRdb carries this immuneACCESS record with in-frame sequences only. Its versions omit some clonotypes, under half of them owing to an unresolved V gene in the studies checked, with the rest unexplained. The D gene and trimming were derived from the DNA, and the V and J assignments and clone size from that table. Here the sample has over 250,000 clones; around 90% occur a single time. The ten largest clones take up roughly 2.2% of the sample.

The collaborating institutions used their own protocols to collect whole blood in K2EDTA tubes. Collaborator samples were shipped for TCRbeta analysis as frozen whole blood, isolated PBMCs, or DNA extracted from either sample type. From the cysteine up to the phenylalanine, the CDR3 has a length of 11 residues. The CDR3 DNA has 33 bases and is translated from base 1. At the junction V is shortened by 2 bases and J by 6 bases, with 2 bases in between. Reading the germline V gene gives CDR1 SNHLY and CDR2 FYNNEI. Concerning this clone itself: It lacks a known antigen. It has no much larger one-base neighbor in the sample; base qualities were not kept.

The receptor chain draws on TRBV2 and TRBJ1-3, with the D segment identity uncertain. The sequenced sample was peripheral blood. This TCR was sampled from a man aged 45-65 years with acute or convalescent COVID-19. The encoded CDR3 is CASSEQNTIYF. The DNA sequence is as follows: TGTGCCAGCAGTGAACAAAACACCATATATTTT.